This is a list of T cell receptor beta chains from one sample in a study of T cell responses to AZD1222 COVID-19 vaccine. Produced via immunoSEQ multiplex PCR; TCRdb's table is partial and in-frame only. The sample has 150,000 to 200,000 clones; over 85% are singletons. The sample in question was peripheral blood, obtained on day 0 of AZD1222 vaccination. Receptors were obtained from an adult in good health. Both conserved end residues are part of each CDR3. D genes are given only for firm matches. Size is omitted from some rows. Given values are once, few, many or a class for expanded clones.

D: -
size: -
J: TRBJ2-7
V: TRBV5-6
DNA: TGTGCCAGCAGCTTGCGGGGACAACAATACGAGCAGTACTTC
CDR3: CASSLRGQQYEQYF

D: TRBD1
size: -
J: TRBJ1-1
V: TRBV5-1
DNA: TGCGCCAGCAGCTCGGCAGGGGGAGATGAAGCTTTCTTT
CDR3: CASSSAGGDEAFF

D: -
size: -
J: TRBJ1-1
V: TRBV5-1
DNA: TGCGCCAGCAGCAAGCTCGGGGGGGACACTGAAGCTTTCTTT
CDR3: CASSKLGGDTEAFF

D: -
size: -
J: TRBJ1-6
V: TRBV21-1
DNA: TGTGCCAGCAGCAATAGCGCCTTAGGGGGGGGCTGGTCACCCCTCCACTTT
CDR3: CASSNSALGGGWSPLHF

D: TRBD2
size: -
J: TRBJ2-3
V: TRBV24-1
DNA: TGTGCCACCAGTGGTGGTAGCGGGGGGGATACAGATACGCAGTATTTT
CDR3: CATSGGSGGDTDTQYF

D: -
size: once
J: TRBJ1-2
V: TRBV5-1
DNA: TGCGCCAGCAGCTTGGCTCTTTCAGGGACTAACTATGGCTACACCTTC
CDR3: CASSLALSGTNYGYTF

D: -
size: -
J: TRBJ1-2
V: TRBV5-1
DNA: TGCGCCAGCAGCTTGGTCAGTTTAAGCTACATGCGTTATGGCTACACCTTC
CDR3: CASSLVSLSYMRYGYTF

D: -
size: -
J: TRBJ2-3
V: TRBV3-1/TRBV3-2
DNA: TGTGCCAGCAGGGTAGCGGCCCGGGAAGATACGCAGTATTTT
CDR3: CASRVAAREDTQYF

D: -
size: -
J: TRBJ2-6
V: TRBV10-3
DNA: TGTGCCATCAGCCTGGGGTCCACTGGGGCCAACGTCCTGACTTTC
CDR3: CAISLGSTGANVLTF

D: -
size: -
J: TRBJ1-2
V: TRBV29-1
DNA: TGCAGCGTTGAAAGGCCACCCTATGGCTACACCTTC
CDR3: CSVERPPYGYTF

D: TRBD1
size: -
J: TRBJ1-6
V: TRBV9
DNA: TGTGCCAGCAGCGCGGACAGGAACTTCTATAATTCACCCCTCCACTTT
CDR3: CASSADRNFYNSPLHF

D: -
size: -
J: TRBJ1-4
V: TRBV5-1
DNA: TGCGCCAGCAGCTTGGGGGGGTTGTCTAATGAAAAACTGTTTTTT
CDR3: CASSLGGLSNEKLFF

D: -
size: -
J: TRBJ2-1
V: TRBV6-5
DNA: TGTGCCAGCAGCCAACACAATGAGCAGTTCTTC
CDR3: CASSQHNEQFF

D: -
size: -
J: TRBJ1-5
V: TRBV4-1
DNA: TGCGCCAGCAGCCAAGTCAAGGAGAAAAGGGGGTTGAATCAGCCCCAGCATTTT
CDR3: CASSQVKEKRGLNQPQHF

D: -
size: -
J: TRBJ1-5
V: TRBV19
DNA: TGTGCCACCCGGGACATAAATGGCAATCAGCCCCAGCATTTT
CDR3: CATRDINGNQPQHF

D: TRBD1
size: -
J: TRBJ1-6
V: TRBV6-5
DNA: TGTGCCAGCAGTTATCAACAGGGGGATTCACCCCTCCACTTT
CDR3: CASSYQQGDSPLHF

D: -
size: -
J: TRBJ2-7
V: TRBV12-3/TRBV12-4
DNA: TGTGCCAGCAGCCCGGCAATCTACGAGCAGTACTTC
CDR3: CASSPAIYEQYF

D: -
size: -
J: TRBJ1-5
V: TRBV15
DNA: TGTGCCACCAGCAGTGGCCAGAGCAATCAGCCCCAGCATTTT
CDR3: CATSSGQSNQPQHF

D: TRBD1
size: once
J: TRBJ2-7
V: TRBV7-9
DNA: TGTGCCAGCAGCCCCCGGGACAGGGATGAGGAGCAGTACTTC
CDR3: CASSPRDRDEEQYF

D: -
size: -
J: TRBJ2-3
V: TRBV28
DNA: TGTGCCAGCAGTTTTTTTAGGACAGATACGCAGTATTTT
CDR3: CASSFFRTDTQYF

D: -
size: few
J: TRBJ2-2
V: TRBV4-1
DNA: TGCGCCAGCAGCCAAGATGCGGCGCGGGGCACCGGGGAGCTGTTTTTT
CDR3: CASSQDAARGTGELFF

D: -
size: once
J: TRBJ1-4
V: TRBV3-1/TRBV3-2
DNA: TGTGCCAGCAGCCAATGGCGGGATCTAAGAGCTAATGAAAAACTGTTTTTT
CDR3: CASSQWRDLRANEKLFF

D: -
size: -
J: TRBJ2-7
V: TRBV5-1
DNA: TGCGCCAGCAGGCAGTACTACGAGCAGTACTTC
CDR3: CASRQYYEQYF

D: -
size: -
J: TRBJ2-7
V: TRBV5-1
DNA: TGCGCCAGCAGCTTGGCCGTGGAATACGAGCAGTACTTC
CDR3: CASSLAVEYEQYF

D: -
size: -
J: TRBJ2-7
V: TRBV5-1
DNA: TGCGCCAGCAGCTTGGAGTCTCTTGCCGAGCAGTACTTC
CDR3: CASSLESLAEQYF

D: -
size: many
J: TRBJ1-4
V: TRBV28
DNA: TGTGCCAGCAGCCTAGCGGGGTTCGGGGAAAAACTGTTTTTT
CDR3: CASSLAGFGEKLFF